This TCR beta chain was observed in a study of PD-1 blockade in classical Hodgkin lymphoma. Trimming pared 0 bases from V and 7 bases from J, leaving 7 bases between. Germline CDR1 reads SGHVS; CDR2 reads FQNEAQ. This CDR3 is built from 14 residues. Sequencing used immunoSEQ multiplex PCR; TCRdb keeps in-frame clones, though not all of them. Here the sample spans tens of thousands of clones, approximately 91% being singletons. The sample's time point: newly diagnosed, previously untreated cHL patient sample. By magnetic negative selection, CD4+ T cells were purified from thawed PBMCs. The V gene is TRBV7-8, the J gene TRBJ1-6; D gene unclear. Material for sequencing was CD4+ T cells from blood. The clonotype comes from a human donor with classical Hodgkin lymphoma. CDR3 in DNA: TGTGCCAGCAGCTTAGCCAGGATGAATTCACCCCTCCACTTT. Translation gives CASSLARMNSPLHF.